This paragraph covers one T cell receptor (beta chain) sequence. Its antigen is as yet unknown. Within the sample, other DNA sequences also encode this same CDR3. Those who donated, Caucasian adults without exception, all lived in Nashville, Tennessee. This table comes from immunoSEQ multiplex PCR, and its TCRdb copy is limited to in-frame clones, with some not included. Of 550,000 to 800,000 clones listed, less than 95% are singletons. The CDR3 extends over 12 amino acids. CDR1 and CDR2 from the germline V gene are SEHNR and FQNEAQ (reference sequence). The ends were cut back, 5 bases at V and 4 bases at J, with 6 bases in the middle. The entry originates in a study of shared clonotypes between healthy human individuals. As for the study in general: CD4 naive and memory got three plates each, CD8 naive two, CD8 memory one. Study results and caveats: Naive CD4 clonotypes overlapped across a handful of donors at 4.5% to 5.5%.

Input material: memory CD8+ T cells from PBMCs. Stated subset: CD45RO+ cells pooled with CCR7-negative TemRA cells. V gene TRBV7-9 combines with J gene TRBJ1-3; D not certain. This clonotype originated in a man aged 18 to 29 in good health. Some clones in this sample may be carry-over from other donors' samples. CDR3 amino acids: CASSLNGNTIYF. CDR3 DNA sequence: TGTGCCAGCAGCCTTAACGGAAACACCATATATTTT.